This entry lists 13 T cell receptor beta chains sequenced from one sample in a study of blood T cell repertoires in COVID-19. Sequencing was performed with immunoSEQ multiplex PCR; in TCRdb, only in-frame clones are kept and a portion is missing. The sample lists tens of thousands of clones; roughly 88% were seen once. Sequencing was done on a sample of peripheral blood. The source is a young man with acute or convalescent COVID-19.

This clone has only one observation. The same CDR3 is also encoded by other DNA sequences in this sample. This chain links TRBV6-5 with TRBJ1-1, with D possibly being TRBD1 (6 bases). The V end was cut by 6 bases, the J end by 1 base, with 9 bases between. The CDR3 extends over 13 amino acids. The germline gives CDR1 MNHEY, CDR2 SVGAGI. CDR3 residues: CASSLQGNTEAFF. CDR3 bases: TGTGCCAGCAGCTTACAGGGGAACACTGAAGCTTTCTTT.

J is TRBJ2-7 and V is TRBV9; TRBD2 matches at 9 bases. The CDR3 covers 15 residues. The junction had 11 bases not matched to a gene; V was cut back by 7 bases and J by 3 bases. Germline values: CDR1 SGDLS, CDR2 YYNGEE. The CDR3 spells CASSKSASGDYEQYF. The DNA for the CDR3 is TGTGCCAGCTCTAAATCGGCTAGCGGGGACTACGAGCAGTACTTC.

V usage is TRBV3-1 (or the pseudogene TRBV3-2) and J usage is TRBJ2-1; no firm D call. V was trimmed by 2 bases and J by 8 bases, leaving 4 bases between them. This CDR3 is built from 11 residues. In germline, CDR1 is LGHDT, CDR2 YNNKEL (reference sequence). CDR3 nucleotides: TGTGCCAGCAGCCAATTATATGAGCAGTTCTTC. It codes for CASSQLYEQFF.

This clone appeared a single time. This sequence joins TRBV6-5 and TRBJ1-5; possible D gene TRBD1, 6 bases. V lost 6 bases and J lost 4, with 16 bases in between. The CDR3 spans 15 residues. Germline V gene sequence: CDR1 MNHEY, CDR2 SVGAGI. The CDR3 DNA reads TGTGCCAGCAGGCGCAGGGGCCCCAATAATCAGCCCCAGCATTTT. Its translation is CASRRRGPNNQPQHF.

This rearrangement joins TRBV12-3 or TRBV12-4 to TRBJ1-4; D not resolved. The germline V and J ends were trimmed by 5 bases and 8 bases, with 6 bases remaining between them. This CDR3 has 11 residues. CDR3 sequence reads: CASSRGEKLFF. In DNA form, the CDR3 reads TGTGCCAGCAGTCGCGGCGAAAAACTGTTTTTT.

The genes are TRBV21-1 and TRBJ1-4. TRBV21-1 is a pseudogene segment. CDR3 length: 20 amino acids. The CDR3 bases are TGTGCCAGCAGCAAAGTGGCGTCCACTAACCCGGAGCCAACTAATGAAAAACTGTTTTTT. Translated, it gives CASSKVASTNPEPTNEKLFF.

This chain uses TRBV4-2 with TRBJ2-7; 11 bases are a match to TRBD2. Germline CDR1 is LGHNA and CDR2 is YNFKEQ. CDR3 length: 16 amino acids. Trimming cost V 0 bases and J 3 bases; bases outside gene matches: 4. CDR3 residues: CASSQDRLAGIYEQYF. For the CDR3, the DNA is TGTGCCAGCAGCCAAGATAGACTAGCGGGAATCTACGAGCAGTACTTC.

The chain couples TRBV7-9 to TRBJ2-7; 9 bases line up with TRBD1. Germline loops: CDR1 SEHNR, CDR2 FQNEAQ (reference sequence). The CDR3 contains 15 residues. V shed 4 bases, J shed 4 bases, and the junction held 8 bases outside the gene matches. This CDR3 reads CASSSTQGQGYEQYF. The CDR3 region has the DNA TGTGCCAGCAGCTCAACCCAGGGACAGGGTTACGAGCAGTACTTC.

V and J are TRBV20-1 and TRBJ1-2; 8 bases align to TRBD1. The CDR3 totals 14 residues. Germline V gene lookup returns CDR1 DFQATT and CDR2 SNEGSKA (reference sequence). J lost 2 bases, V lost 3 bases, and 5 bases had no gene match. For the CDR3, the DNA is TGCAGTGCTAGTGGGGACAGGCGAAACTATGGCTACACCTTC. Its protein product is CSASGDRRNYGYTF.

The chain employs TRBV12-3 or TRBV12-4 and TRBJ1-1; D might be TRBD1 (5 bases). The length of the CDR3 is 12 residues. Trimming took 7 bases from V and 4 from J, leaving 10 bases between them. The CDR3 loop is CASNRGGTEAFF. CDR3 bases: TGTGCCAGCAACCGGGGGGGCACTGAAGCTTTCTTT.

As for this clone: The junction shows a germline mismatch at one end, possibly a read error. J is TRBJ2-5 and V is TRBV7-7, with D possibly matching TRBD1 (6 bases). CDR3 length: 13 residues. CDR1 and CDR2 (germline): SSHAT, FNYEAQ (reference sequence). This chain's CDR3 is CASSLRDIETQYF. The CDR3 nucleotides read TGTGCTAGCAGCCTCCGGGACATTGAGACCCAGTACTTC. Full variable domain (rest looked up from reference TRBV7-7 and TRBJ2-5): GAGVSQSPRYKVTKRGQDVTLRCDPISSHATLYWYQQALGQGPEFLTYFNYEAQPDKSGLPSDRFSAERPEGSISTLTIQRTEQRDSAMYRCASSLRDIETQYFGPGTRLLVL.

CDR3 nucleotides: TGCGCCAGCAGCTTGGAGCCTCCACCGACTAGGTCGGAAGAAGAGACCCAGTACTTC. Translated: CASSLEPPPTRSEEETQYF. The rearrangement joins TRBV5-1 to TRBJ2-5, with D possibly being TRBD2 (6 bases). In germline, CDR1 is SGHRS, CDR2 YFSETQ. The CDR3 extends over 19 amino acids. V dropped 0 bases and J dropped 3 bases, with 24 bases sitting between them.

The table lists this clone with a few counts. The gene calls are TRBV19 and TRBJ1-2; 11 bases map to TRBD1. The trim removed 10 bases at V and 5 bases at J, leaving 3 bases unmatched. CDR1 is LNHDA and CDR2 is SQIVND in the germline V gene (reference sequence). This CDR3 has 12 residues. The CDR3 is CATRDRGYGYTF. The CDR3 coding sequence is TGTGCCACGCGGGACAGGGGGTATGGCTACACCTTC.